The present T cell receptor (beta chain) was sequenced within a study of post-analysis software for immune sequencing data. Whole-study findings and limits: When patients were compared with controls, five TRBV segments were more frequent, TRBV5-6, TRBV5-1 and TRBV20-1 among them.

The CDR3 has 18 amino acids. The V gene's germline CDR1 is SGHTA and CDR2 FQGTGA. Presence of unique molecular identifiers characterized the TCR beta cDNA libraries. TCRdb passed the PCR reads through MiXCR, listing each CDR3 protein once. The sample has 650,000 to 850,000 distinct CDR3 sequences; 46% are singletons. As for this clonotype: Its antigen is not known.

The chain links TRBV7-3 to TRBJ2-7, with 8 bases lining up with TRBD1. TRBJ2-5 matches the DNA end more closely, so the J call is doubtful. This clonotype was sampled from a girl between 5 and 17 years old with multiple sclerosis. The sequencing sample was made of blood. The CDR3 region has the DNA TGTGCCAGCAGCCGAAACGGACAGGGTGGGGCAGTAGAAGAGACCCAGTACTTC. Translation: CASSRNGQGGAVEETQYF.